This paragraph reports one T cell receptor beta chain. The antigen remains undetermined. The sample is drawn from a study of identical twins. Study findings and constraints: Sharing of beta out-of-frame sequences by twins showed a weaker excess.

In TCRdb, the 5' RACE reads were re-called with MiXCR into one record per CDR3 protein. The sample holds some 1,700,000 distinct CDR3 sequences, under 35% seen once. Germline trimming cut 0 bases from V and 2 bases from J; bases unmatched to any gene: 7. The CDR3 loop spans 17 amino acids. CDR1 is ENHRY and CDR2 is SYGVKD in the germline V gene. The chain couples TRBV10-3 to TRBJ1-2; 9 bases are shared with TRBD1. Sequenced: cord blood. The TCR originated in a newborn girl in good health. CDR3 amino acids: CAISESNWGQGNYGYTF. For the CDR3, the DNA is TGTGCCATCAGTGAGTCTAATTGGGGACAGGGCAACTATGGCTACACCTTC.